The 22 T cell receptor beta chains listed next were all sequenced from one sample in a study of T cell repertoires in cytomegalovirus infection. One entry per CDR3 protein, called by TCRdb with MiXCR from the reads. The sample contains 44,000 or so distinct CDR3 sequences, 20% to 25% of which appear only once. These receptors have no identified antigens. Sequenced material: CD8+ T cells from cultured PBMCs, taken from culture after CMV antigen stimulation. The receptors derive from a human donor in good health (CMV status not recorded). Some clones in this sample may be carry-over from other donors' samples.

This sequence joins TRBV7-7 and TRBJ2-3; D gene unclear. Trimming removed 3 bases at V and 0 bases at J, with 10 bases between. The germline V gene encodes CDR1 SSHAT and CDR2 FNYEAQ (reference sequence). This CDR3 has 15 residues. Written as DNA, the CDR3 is TGTGCCAGCAGCTTTGGAGAATCCAGCACAGATACGCAGTATTTT. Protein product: CASSFGESSTDTQYF.

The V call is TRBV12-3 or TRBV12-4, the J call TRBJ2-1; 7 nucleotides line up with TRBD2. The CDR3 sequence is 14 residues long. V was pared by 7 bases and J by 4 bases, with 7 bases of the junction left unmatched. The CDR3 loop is CASMEVGGYNEQFF. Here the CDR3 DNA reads TGTGCCAGCATGGAGGTGGGGGGGTACAATGAGCAGTTCTTC.

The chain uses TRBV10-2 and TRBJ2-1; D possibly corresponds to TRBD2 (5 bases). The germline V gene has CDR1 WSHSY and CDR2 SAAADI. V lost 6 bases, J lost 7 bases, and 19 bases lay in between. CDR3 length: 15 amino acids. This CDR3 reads CASSRARRTGNEQFF. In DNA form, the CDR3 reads TGCGCCAGCAGCCGCGCAAGGAGGACGGGTAATGAGCAGTTCTTC.

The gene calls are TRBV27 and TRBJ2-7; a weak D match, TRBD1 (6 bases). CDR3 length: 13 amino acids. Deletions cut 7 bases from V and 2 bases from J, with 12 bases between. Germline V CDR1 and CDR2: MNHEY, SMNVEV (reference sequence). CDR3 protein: CASTGTSTYEQYF. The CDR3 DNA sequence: TGTGCCAGCACCGGGACATCCACCTACGAGCAGTACTTC.

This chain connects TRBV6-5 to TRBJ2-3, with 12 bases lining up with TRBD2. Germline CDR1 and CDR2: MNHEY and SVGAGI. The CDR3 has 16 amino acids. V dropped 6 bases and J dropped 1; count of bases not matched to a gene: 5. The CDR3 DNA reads TGTGCCAGCAGCCTCGGACTAGCGGGACGCACAGATACGCAGTATTTT. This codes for CASSLGLAGRTDTQYF.

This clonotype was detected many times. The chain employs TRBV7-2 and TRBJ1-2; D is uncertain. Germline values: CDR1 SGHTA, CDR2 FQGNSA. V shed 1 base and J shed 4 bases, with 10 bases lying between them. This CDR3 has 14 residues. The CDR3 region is CASSLDSAGYGYTF. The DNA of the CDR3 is TGTGCCAGCAGCTTAGACAGCGCGGGCTATGGCTACACCTTC.

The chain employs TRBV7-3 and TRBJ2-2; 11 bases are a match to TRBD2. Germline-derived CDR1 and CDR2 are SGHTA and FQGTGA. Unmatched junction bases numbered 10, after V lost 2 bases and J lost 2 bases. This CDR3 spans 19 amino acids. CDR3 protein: CASSLPEGLAGSNTGELFF. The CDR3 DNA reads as TGTGCCAGCAGCTTACCCGAAGGACTAGCGGGCAGTAACACCGGGGAGCTGTTTTTT. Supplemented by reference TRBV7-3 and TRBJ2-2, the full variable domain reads GAGVSQTPSNKVTEKGKYVELRCDPISGHTALYWYRQSLGQGPEFLIYFQGTGAADDSGLPNDRFFAVRPEGSVSTLKIQRTERGDSAVYLCASSLPEGLAGSNTGELFFGEGSRLTVL.

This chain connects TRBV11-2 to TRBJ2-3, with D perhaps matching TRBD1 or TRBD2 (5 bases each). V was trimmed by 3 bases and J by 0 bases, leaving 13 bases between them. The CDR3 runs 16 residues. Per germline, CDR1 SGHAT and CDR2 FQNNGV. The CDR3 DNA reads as TGTGCCAGCAGCTTTCGAGGGGAAGGCAGCACAGATACGCAGTATTTT. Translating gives CASSFRGEGSTDTQYF.

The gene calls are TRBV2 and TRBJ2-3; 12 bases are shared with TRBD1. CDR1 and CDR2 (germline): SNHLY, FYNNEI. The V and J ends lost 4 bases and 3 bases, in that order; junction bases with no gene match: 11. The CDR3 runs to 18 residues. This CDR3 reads CASSGGQGASFRTDTQYF. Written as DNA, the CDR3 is TGTGCCAGCAGTGGGGGACAGGGGGCCTCATTCCGGACAGATACGCAGTATTTT.

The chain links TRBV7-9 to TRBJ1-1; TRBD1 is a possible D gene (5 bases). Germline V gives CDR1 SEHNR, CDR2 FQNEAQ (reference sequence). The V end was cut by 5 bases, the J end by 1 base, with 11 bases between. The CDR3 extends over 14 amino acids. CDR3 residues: CASSRLTGNTEAFF. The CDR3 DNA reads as TGTGCCAGCAGCCGACTCACAGGGAACACTGAAGCTTTCTTT.

CDR3 nucleotides: TGTGCCAGCCTTTCCCTCTTTGTGGACAGCTCTGGGGCCAACGTCCTGACTTTC. Protein product: CASLSLFVDSSGANVLTF. The chain employs TRBV6-2 or TRBV6-3 and TRBJ2-6; a possible D gene is TRBD1 (6 bases). Trimming left V 8 bases short and J 0 bases short, with 20 bases between. The CDR3 extends over 18 amino acids. CDR1 and CDR2 from the germline V gene are MNHEY and SVGEGT.

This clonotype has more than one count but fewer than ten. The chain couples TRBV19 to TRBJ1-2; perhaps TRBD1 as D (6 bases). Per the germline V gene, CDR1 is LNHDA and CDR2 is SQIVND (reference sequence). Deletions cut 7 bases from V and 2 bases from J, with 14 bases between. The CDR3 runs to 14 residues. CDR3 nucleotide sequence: TGTGCCAGTATCACCCCAGGGGCCAACTATGGCTACACCTTC. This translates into CASITPGANYGYTF.

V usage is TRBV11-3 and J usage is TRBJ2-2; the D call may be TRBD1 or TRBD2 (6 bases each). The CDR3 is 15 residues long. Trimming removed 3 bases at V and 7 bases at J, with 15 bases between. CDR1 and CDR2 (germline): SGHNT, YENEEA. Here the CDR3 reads CASSFGRGGDGELFF. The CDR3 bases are TGTGCCAGCAGCTTCGGCAGGGGAGGAGACGGGGAGCTGTTTTTT.

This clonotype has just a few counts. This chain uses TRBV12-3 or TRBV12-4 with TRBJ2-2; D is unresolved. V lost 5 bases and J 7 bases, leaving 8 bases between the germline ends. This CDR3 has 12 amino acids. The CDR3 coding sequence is TGTGCCAGCAGTCGAAAGGGCGGGGAGCTGTTTTTT. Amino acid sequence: CASSRKGGELFF.

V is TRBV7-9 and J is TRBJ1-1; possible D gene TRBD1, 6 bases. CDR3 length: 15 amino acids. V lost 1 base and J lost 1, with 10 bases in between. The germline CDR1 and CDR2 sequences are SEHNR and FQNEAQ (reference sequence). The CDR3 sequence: CASSLENRANTEAFF. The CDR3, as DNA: TGTGCCAGCAGCTTAGAAAACAGGGCGAACACTGAAGCTTTCTTT.

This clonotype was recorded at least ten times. CDR3 residues: CSVVSGGEQFF. CDR3 in DNA: TGCAGCGTTGTTAGTGGAGGGGAGCAGTTCTTC. The chain uses TRBV29-1 and TRBJ2-1; the D gene is possibly TRBD2 (6 bases). V lost 4 bases and J lost 10, with 11 bases in between. The V gene's germline CDR1 is SQVTM and CDR2 ANQGSEA. This CDR3 has 11 amino acids.

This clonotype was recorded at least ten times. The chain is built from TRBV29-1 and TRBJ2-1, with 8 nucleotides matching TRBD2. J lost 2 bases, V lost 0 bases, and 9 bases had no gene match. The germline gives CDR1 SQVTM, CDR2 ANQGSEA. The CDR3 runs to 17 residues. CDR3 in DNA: TGCAGCGTTGAAGATTATAGCGGGGTGGGTACCTACAATGAGCAGTTCTTC. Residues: CSVEDYSGVGTYNEQFF.

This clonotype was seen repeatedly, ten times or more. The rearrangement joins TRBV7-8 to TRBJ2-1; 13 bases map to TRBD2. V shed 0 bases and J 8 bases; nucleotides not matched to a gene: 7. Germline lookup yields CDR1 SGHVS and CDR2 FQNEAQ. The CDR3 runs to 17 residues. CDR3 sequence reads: CASSLAAGLAGAYEQFF. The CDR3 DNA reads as TGTGCCAGCAGCTTAGCGGCCGGACTAGCGGGAGCATATGAGCAGTTCTTC.

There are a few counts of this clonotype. The CDR3 sequence is CSPIRVGGVGTDTQYF. Here the CDR3 DNA reads TGCAGTCCTATAAGGGTTGGGGGCGTAGGGACAGATACGCAGTATTTT. V and J are TRBV20-1 and TRBJ2-3, with D perhaps TRBD1 (6 bases). CDR1 and CDR2 (germline): DFQATT, SNEGSKA (reference sequence). CDR3 length: 16 residues. Deletions cut 8 bases from V and 3 bases from J, with 24 bases between.

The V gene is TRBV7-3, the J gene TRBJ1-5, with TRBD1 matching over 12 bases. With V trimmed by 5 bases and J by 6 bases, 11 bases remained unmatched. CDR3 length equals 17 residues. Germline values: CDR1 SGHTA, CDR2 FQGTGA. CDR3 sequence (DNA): TGTGCCAGCAGCCCGATTGGGGACAGGGGGCGAAGTCAGCCCCAGCATTTT. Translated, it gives CASSPIGDRGRSQPQHF.

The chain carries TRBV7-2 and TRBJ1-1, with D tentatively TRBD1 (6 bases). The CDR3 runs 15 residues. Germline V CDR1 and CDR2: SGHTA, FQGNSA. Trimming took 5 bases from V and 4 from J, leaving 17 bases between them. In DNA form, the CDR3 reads TGTGCCAGCAGCCCCTTGGCAGGGGTCGGCACTGAAGCTTTCTTT. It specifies CASSPLAGVGTEAFF.

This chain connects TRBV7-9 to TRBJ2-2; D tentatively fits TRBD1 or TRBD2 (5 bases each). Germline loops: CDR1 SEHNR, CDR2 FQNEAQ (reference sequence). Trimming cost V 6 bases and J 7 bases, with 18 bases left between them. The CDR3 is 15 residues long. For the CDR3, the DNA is TGTGCCAGCAGAGAGGGACGCAAAGTGAGCGGGGAGCTGTTTTTT. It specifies CASREGRKVSGELFF.